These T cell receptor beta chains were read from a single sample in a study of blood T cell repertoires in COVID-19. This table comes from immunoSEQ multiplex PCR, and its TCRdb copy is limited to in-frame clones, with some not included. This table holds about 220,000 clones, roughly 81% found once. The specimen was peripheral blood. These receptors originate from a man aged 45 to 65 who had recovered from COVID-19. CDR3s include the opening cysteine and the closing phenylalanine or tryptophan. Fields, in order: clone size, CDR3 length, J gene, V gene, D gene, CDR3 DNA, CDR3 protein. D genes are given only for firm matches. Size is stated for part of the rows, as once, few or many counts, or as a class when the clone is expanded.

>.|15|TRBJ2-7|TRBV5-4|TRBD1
TGTGCCAGCAGCTTCGGTCCGGGACAGGGTTACGAGCAGTACTTC
CASSFGPGQGYEQYF
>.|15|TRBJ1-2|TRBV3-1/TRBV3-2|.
TGTGCCAGCAGCCAAGAAGGGGGTTTAAGATATGGCTACACCTTC
CASSQEGGLRYGYTF
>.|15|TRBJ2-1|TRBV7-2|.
TGTGCCAGCAGCTTAATAGGACTTCCTTCCGAAGAGCAGTTCTTC
CASSLIGLPSEEQFF
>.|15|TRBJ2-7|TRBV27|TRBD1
TGTGCCAGCACCCCAGGGGGACAGGGCCACTACGAGCAGTACTTC
CASTPGGQGHYEQYF
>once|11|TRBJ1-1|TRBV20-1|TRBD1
TGCAGTGCTAGAGCAGGGGGTGAAGCTTTCTTT
CSARAGGEAFF
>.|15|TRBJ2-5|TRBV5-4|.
TGTGCCAGCAGCCTAAAGAGCGGCACTGGGGAGACCCAGTACTTC
CASSLKSGTGETQYF
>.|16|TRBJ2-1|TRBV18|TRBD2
TGTGCCAGCTCACGCCACCGAGCGGGAGAGGGCTATGAGCAGTTCTTC
CASSRHRAGEGYEQFF
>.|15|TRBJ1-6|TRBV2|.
TGTGCCAGCAGTGAAACGAGCTCCTATAATTCACCCCTCCACTTT
CASSETSSYNSPLHF
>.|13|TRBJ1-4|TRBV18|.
TGTGCCAGCTCACTGACAGATAATGAAAAACTGTTTTTT
CASSLTDNEKLFF
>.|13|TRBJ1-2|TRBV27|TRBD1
TGTGCCAGCAGACAGGGGGCGGCCTATGGCTACACCTTC
CASRQGAAYGYTF
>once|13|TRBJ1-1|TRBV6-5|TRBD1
TGTGCCAGCAAGGACAGGGTGAAGGTTGAAGCTTTCTTT
CASKDRVKVEAFF
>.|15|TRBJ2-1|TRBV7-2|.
TGTGCCAGCAGCCCAAAGGAGCCGCGCAAAAATGAGCAGTTCTTC
CASSPKEPRKNEQFF
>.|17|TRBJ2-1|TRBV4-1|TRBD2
TGCGCCAGCAGCCAAGACACCCTAGCGGTCGGTCGCAATGAGCAGTTCTTC
CASSQDTLAVGRNEQFF
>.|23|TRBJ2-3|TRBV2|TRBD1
TGTGCCAGCAGTGTCTGGGACAGGGGGCAGTCAAGCGGGAGAGGTTATAGCACAGATACGCAGTATTTT
CASSVWDRGQSSGRGYSTDTQYF
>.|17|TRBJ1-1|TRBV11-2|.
TGTGCCAGCAGCTTAGATCTCGGGGGGGGTATGAACACTGAAGCTTTCTTT
CASSLDLGGGMNTEAFF
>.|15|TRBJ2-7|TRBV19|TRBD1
TGTGCCAGTAGTTCCGGGACAGGGGGCACCTACGAGCAGTACTTC
CASSSGTGGTYEQYF
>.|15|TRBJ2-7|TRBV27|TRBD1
TGTGCCAGCAGTTTCCCGGGACAGGGGCTTTACGAGCAGTACTTC
CASSFPGQGLYEQYF
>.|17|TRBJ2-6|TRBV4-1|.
TGCGCCAGCAGCCAAGCACAGACCGGGGTAGGGGCCAACGTCCTGACTTTC
CASSQAQTGVGANVLTF
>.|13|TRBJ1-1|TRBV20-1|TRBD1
TGCAGTGCTAGTAAGGACAGGGGGAGTGAAGCTTTCTTT
CSASKDRGSEAFF